A single sample gave rise to the 12 T cell receptor beta chains below, sequenced in a study of OX40 agonist ivuxolimab in advanced cancers. Produced via immunoSEQ multiplex PCR; TCRdb's table is partial and in-frame only. The table includes some 10,000 clones, 70% to 80% detected once. The sample in question was CD4+ or CD8+ T cells sorted from blood, obtained in a trial of the OX40 agonist ivuxolimab. The origin of the receptors is an adult with an advanced solid tumor such as melanoma, head and neck, liver or kidney cancer.

This clone appeared a single time. The rearrangement links TRBV29-1 to TRBJ1-2; 7 bases are shared with TRBD1. Per germline, CDR1 SQVTM and CDR2 ANQGSEA. CDR3 size: 15 residues. Trimming took 3 bases from V and 3 from J; bases not matched to a gene: 10. The CDR3 reads CSVEAKHDRDYGYTF. Here the CDR3 DNA reads TGCAGCGTTGAGGCTAAACACGACAGGGACTATGGCTACACCTTC.

The chain has TRBV2 and TRBJ2-1; TRBD2 matches at 8 bases. The CDR3 sequence is 14 residues long. The trim removed 10 bases at V and 7 bases at J, leaving 12 bases unmatched. The germline CDR1 and CDR2 sequences are SNHLY and FYNNEI. CDR3 sequence: CANFLAGRGNEQFF. CDR3 DNA sequence: TGTGCCAACTTCTTAGCGGGGCGGGGGAATGAGCAGTTCTTC.

This chain links TRBV28 with TRBJ2-7; 7 bases align to TRBD1. V lost 8 bases and J lost 3; bases outside the gene matches: 10. This CDR3 contains 14 residues. Germline assignment: CDR1 MDHEN and CDR2 SYDVKM. The CDR3 DNA reads as TGTGCCAGCCGAATCCCAGGACAGGACTACGAGCAGTACTTC. Its translation: CASRIPGQDYEQYF.

This clone was seen a single time. CDR3 sequence reads: CASSQDRQFHYGYTF. The CDR3 DNA reads TGCGCCAGCAGCCAAGATCGTCAGTTTCACTATGGCTACACCTTC. The V call is TRBV4-3, the J call TRBJ1-2; the D is unclear. The germline V gene encodes CDR1 LGHNA and CDR2 YSLEER. CDR3 length: 15 amino acids. The V end lost 0 bases, the J end lost 3 bases, and 11 bases lay between the germline ends.

This chain links TRBV11-1 with TRBJ2-3, with unresolved D. The germline V gene encodes CDR1 SGHAT and CDR2 FQDESV (reference sequence). CDR3 length: 15 residues. Trimming cost V 4 bases and J 0 bases, with 11 bases left between them. This chain's CDR3 is CASSSDRFSTDTQYF. The CDR3 DNA is TGTGCCAGCAGCTCCGATCGATTTAGCACAGATACGCAGTATTTT.

The chain is built from TRBV7-9 and TRBJ1-2; D gene ambiguous. The CDR3 is 8 amino acids. The germline gives CDR1 SEHNR, CDR2 FQNEAQ (reference sequence). V was shortened by 7 bases and J by 10 bases, with 4 bases between the two germline ends. The CDR3 loop reads CASNTYTF. DNA for the CDR3: TGTGCCAGCAACACCTACACCTTC.

A few counts support this clone. The chain employs TRBV7-9 and TRBJ2-5, with 11 bases that match TRBD1. The germline V gene has CDR1 SEHNR and CDR2 FQNEAQ (reference sequence). J lost 5 bases, V lost 5 bases, and 13 bases had no gene match. This CDR3 comprises 17 residues. Here the CDR3 DNA reads TGTGCCAGCAGCCTTGGACCAGGACAGGGGGCCTGGGAGACCCAGTACTTC. Its translation is CASSLGPGQGAWETQYF. The full variable domain, its missing parts supplied by reference TRBV7-9 and TRBJ2-5, is DTGVSQNPRHKITKRGQNVTFRCDPISEHNRLYWYRQTLGQGPEFLTYFQNEAQLEKSRLLSDRFSAERPKGSFSTLEIQRTEQGDSAMYLCASSLGPGQGAWETQYFGPGTRLLVL.

The V gene is TRBV28, the J gene TRBJ1-6, with 8 nucleotides matching TRBD1. Per the germline V gene, CDR1 is MDHEN and CDR2 is SYDVKM. V trimming: 6 bases; J trimming: 10 bases; junction bases outside the gene matches: 11. CDR3 length equals 15 residues. In nucleotides, the CDR3 is TGTGCCAGCAGCGTATTGCAGGGGGCGAGGTCACCCCTCCACTTT. Its protein is CASSVLQGARSPLHF. Supplemented by reference TRBV28 and TRBJ1-6, the full variable domain reads DVKVTQSSRYLVKRTGEKVFLECVQDMDHENMFWYRQDPGLGLRLIYFSYDVKMKEKGDIPEGYSVSREKKERFSLILESASTNQTSMYLCASSVLQGARSPLHFGNGTRLTVT.

This chain uses TRBV13 with TRBJ2-7; TRBD1 matches at 7 bases. The CDR3 loop spans 15 amino acids. The germline CDR1 and CDR2 sequences are PRHDT and FYEKMQ (reference sequence). Losses at the gene ends were 5 bases for V and 4 bases for J; bases not matched to a gene: 11. CDR3: CASSTTGAVKYEQYF. In DNA, the CDR3 is TGTGCCAGCAGCACCACAGGGGCCGTGAAGTACGAGCAGTACTTC.

The V call is TRBV5-1, the J call TRBJ2-5, with TRBD2 matching over 11 bases. V shed 6 bases and J 5 bases; nucleotides not matched to a gene: 9. CDR1 and CDR2 from the germline V gene are SGHRS and YFSETQ. The CDR3 runs to 15 residues. Written as DNA, the CDR3 is TGCGCCAGCACCCATAGCGGGGGGGCTAGTGAGACCCAGTACTTC. Its protein product is CASTHSGGASETQYF.

This clone was seen more than once but under ten times. V usage is TRBV15 and J usage is TRBJ2-4, with 10 nucleotides matching TRBD2. CDR1 is LNHNV, CDR2 YYDKDF, per germline (reference sequence). The CDR3 consists of 16 residues. V lost 7 bases, J lost 4 bases, and 10 bases stayed unmatched. Here the CDR3 DNA reads TGTGCCACCAAAACTCTAGCGGGGGAGCGGAAAAACATTCAGTACTTC. Translating it yields CATKTLAGERKNIQYF.

V and J are TRBV4-2 and TRBJ2-1, with 7 bases aligning to TRBD2. This CDR3 is built from 16 residues. The J segment lost 4 bases and the V segment lost 1 base, leaving 7 bases of the junction unmatched. CDR1 LGHNA and CDR2 YNFKEQ come from the germline V gene. CDR3 in DNA: TGTGCCAGCAGCCAAGTGGTTTCTAGCGGATACAATGAGCAGTTCTTC. Amino acids: CASSQVVSSGYNEQFF.